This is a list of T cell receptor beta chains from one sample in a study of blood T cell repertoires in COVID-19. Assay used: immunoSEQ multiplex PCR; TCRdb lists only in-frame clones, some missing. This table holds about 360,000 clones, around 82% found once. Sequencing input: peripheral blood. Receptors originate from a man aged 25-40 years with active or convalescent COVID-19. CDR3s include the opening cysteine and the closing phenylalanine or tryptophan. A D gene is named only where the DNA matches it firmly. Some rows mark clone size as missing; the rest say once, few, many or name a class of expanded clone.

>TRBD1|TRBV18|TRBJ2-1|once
CASSPQGDKYNEQFF
TGTGCCAGCTCACCCCAGGGGGACAAGTACAATGAGCAGTTCTTC
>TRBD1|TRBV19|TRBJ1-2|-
CASSVQGASGGYTF
TGTGCCAGTAGTGTACAGGGGGCATCTGGCGGCTACACCTTC
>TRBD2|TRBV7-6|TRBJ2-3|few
CASSLRTSGTVPDTQYF
TGTGCCAGCAGCTTAAGAACTAGCGGGACGGTCCCAGATACGCAGTATTTT
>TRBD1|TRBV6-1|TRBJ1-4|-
CASSEARQGVREKLFF
TGTGCCAGCAGTGAAGCTAGGCAGGGGGTTAGGGAAAAACTGTTTTTT
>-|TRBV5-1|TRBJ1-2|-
CASRPTTGQPEGYTF
TGCGCCAGCAGGCCAACTACAGGGCAGCCTGAGGGCTACACCTTC
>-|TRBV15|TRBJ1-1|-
CATSRDLSADEAFF
TGTGCCACCAGCAGAGATCTGAGTGCGGATGAAGCTTTCTTT
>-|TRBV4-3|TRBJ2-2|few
CASSEDSNTGELFF
TGCGCCAGCAGCGAAGACTCGAACACCGGGGAGCTGTTTTTT
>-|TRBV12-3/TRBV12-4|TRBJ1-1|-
CASSLPGSEAFF
TGTGCCAGCAGCCTCCCTGGCAGTGAAGCTTTCTTT
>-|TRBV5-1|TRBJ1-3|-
CASSFTGRGSGNTIYF
TGCGCCAGCAGCTTTACAGGGAGGGGATCTGGAAACACCATATATTTT
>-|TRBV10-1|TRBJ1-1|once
CASRRTANTEAFF
TGCGCCAGCAGAAGGACAGCGAACACTGAAGCTTTCTTT
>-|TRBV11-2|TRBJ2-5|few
CASSLAFHQAETQYF
TGTGCCAGCAGCTTAGCCTTTCATCAGGCGGAGACCCAGTACTTC
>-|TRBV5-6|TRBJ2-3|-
CASSYNTFSTDTQYF
TGTGCCAGCAGCTACAACACCTTTAGCACAGATACGCAGTATTTT
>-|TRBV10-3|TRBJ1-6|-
CAISGGEGNNSPLHF
TGTGCCATCAGTGGCGGGGAAGGTAATAATTCACCCCTCCACTTT
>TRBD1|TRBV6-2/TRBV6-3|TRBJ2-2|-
CASSQGDSYTGELFF
TGTGCCAGCAGTCAGGGGGACAGCTACACCGGGGAGCTGTTTTTT
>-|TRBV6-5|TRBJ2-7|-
CASSTPDGSSYEQYF
TGTGCCAGCAGTACCCCGGACGGGAGCTCCTACGAGCAGTACTTC
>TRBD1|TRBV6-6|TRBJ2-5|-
CASSQGALETQYF
TGTGCCAGCAGCCAGGGGGCCCTAGAGACCCAGTACTTC
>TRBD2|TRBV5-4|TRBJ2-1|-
CASSFPSGRSYNEQFF
TGTGCCAGCAGCTTCCCCAGCGGGAGGTCCTACAATGAGCAGTTCTTC
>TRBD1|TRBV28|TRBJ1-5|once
CASRHDRGPLNQPQHF
TGTGCCAGCAGACACGACAGGGGGCCCCTCAATCAGCCCCAGCATTTT
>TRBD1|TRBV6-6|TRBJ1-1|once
CASSRGGSSLLEAFF
TGTGCCAGCAGTCGAGGGGGCTCATCATTGCTTGAAGCTTTCTTT
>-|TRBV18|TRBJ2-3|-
CASSTRDTQYF
TGTGCCAGCTCAACTCGAGATACGCAGTATTTT
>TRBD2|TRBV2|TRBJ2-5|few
CASSERWSSGRETQYF
TGTGCCAGCAGTGAAAGGTGGTCTAGCGGGCGAGAGACCCAGTACTTC
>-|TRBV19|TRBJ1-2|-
CASSFLEANGYTF
TGTGCCAGTAGCTTCCTGGAGGCGAACGGCTACACCTTC
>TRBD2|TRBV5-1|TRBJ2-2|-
CASSRTSGSGRGELFF
TGCGCCAGCAGCCGGACTAGCGGGAGTGGAAGGGGGGAGCTGTTTTTT
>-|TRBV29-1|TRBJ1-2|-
CSVEAGRGGYTF
TGCAGCGTTGAGGCGGGCCGCGGTGGCTACACCTTC
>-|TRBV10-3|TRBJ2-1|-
CAISDNLLGPTVDEQFF
TGTGCCATCAGTGACAACCTACTAGGACCTACTGTGGATGAGCAGTTCTTC
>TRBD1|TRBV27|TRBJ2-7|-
CASSLDRGNEQYF
TGTGCCAGCAGTCTGGACAGGGGTAACGAGCAGTACTTC
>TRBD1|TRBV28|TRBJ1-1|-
CASSWDRENTEAFF
TGTGCCAGCAGTTGGGACAGGGAAAACACTGAAGCTTTCTTT
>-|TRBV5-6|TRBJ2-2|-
CASSWGGVNTGELFF
TGTGCCAGCAGCTGGGGAGGTGTGAACACCGGGGAGCTGTTTTTT
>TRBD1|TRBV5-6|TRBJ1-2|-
CASSSGTGGFNYGYTF
TGTGCCAGCAGCTCCGGGACAGGGGGGTTCAACTATGGCTACACCTTC
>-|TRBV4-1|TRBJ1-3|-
CASSLVGRELGNTIYF
TGCGCCAGCAGCCTCGTCGGACGGGAGCTTGGAAACACCATATATTTT
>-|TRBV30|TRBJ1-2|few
CARGSGAYGYTF
TGTGCTCGGGGAAGCGGTGCCTATGGCTACACCTTC
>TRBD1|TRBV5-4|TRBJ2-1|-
CASSLGGGLDEQFF
TGTGCCAGCAGCCTAGGGGGCGGGTTGGATGAGCAGTTCTTC
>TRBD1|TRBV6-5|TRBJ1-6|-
CASSSRDSNSPLHF
TGTGCCAGCAGTTCCCGGGACAGCAATTCACCCCTCCACTTT
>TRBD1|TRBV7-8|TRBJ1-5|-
CASSPQGASNQPQHF
TGTGCCAGCAGCCCCCAGGGGGCCAGCAATCAGCCCCAGCATTTT
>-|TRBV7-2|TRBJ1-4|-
CASSPKTEEKLFF
TGTGCCAGCAGCCCTAAGACAGAGGAAAAACTGTTTTTT
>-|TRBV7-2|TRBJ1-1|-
CASSLPGSNTEAFF
TGTGCCAGCAGCTTGCCAGGATCGAACACTGAAGCTTTCTTT
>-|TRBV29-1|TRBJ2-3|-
CSVEDRGGGTRNTQYF
TGCAGCGTTGAAGATAGGGGGGGTGGGACGAGAAATACGCAGTATTTT
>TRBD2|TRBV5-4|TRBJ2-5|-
CASSSTGTSKGETQYF
TGTGCCAGCAGTTCAACCGGGACTAGCAAGGGAGAGACCCAGTACTTC
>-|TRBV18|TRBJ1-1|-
CASSPRGDTEAFF
TGTGCCAGCTCACCCAGGGGCGACACTGAAGCTTTCTTT
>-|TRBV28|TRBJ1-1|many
CASSLVGADAFF
TGTGCCAGCAGTTTGGTGGGGGCGGACGCTTTCTTT
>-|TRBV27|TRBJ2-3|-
CASSLRRPTDTQYF
TGTGCCAGCAGTTTGAGGAGACCCACAGATACGCAGTATTTT
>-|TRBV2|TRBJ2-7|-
CASKGGFSYEQYF
TGTGCCAGCAAAGGCGGATTCTCCTACGAGCAGTACTTC
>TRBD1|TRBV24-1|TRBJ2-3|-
CATSAGQGADTQYF
TGTGCCACCAGTGCGGGACAGGGGGCTGATACGCAGTATTTT
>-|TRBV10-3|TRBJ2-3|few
CAISPGTSSNTDTQYF
TGTGCCATCAGTCCCGGGACATCTTCAAACACAGATACGCAGTATTTT
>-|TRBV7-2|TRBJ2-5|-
CASSLGHLGETQYF
TGTGCCAGCAGCTTGGGACACCTGGGGGAGACCCAGTACTTC
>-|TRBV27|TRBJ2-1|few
CASSFNLRDDNEQFF
TGTGCCAGCAGTTTTAATTTGCGGGACGACAATGAGCAGTTCTTC
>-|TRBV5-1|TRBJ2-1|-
CASSPDINNEQFF
TGCGCCAGCAGCCCCGACATAAACAATGAGCAGTTCTTC
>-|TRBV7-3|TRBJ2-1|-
CASSLSIGGQYEQFF
TGTGCCAGCAGCTTAAGCATCGGGGGGCAGTATGAGCAGTTCTTC
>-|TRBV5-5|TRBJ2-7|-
CASNSRGRGIYEQYF
TGTGCCAGCAACTCCCGGGGCAGGGGAATCTACGAGCAGTACTTC
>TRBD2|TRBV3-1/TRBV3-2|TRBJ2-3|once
CASSSGTSGTDTQYF
TGTGCCAGCAGCTCCGGGACTAGCGGTACAGATACGCAGTATTTT
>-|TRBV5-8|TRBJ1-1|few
CASSLGRTEAFF
TGTGCCAGCAGCTTGGGGCGGACTGAAGCTTTCTTT
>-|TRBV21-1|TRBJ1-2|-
CASSKASDRATTGGYTF
TGTGCCAGCAGCAAAGCTTCGGACAGAGCCACAACGGGGGGCTACACCTTC
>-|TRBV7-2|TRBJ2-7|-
CASSPGHYEQYF
TGTGCCAGCAGCCCCGGTCACTACGAGCAGTACTTC